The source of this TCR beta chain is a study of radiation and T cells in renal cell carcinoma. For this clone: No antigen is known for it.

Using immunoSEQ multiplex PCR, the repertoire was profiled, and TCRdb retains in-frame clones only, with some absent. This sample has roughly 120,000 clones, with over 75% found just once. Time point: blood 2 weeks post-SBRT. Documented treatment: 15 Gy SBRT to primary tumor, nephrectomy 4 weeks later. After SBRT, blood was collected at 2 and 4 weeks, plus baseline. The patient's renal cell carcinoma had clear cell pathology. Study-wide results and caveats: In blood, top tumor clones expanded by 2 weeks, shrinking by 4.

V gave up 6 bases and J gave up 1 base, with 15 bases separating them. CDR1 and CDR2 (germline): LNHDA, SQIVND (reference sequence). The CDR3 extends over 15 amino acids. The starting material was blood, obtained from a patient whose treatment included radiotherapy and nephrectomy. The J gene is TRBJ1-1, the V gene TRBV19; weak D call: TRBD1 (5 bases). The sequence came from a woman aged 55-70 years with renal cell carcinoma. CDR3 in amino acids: CASSSPETENTEAFF. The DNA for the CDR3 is TGTGCCAGTAGCTCACCCGAGACAGAGAACACTGAAGCTTTCTTT. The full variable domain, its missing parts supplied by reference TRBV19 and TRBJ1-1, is DGGITQSPKYLFRKEGQNVTLSCEQNLNHDAMYWYRQDPGQGLRLIYYSQIVNDFQKGDIAEGYSVSREKKESFPLTVTSAQKNPTAFYLCASSSPETENTEAFFGQGTRLTVV.